The 32 T cell receptor beta chains presented below share a single source sample, sequenced in a study of T cells after posttransplantation cyclophosphamide. Repertoires were generated with immunoSEQ multiplex PCR, while TCRdb's copy carries only in-frame clones and drops some. Of roughly 30,000 clones in the sample, 91% were seen once. Cells defined as naive were viable CD3+CD4+ or CD3+CD8+ and CCR7+CD45RA+CD45RO-CD95-CD27+CD28+. The material sequenced was naive CD4+ T cells sorted from blood. The receptor set was obtained from a man aged 25-40 years in good health and a related stem cell transplant donor.

Regarding this clone: The sample contains more than one DNA sequence encoding this CDR3. V usage is TRBV5-1 and J usage is TRBJ1-6, with D possibly being TRBD1 (5 bases). Germline CDR1 SGHRS, CDR2 YFSETQ. Deletions cut 0 bases from V and 6 bases from J, with 13 bases between. The CDR3 has 16 amino acids. The CDR3 bases are TGCGCCAGCAGCTTGGTTCTCGCCGGGGGTAATTCACCCCTCCACTTT. Amino acid sequence: CASSLVLAGGNSPLHF.

V and J are TRBV4-3 and TRBJ2-2, with 7 bases that match TRBD2. With V trimmed by 7 bases and J by 4 bases, 9 bases remained unmatched. Germline CDR1 LGHNA, CDR2 YSLEER. The CDR3 sequence is 15 residues long. The CDR3 here is CASISAGVITGELFF. The CDR3 nucleotides are TGCGCCAGCATTAGTGCGGGGGTTATCACCGGGGAGCTGTTTTTT.

The chain recombines TRBV4-3 with TRBJ2-4; 12 nucleotides line up with TRBD1. Germline V gene lookup returns CDR1 LGHNA and CDR2 YSLEER. The CDR3 covers 19 residues. Trimming at V came to 0 bases and at J to 7 bases, leaving 13 bases not matched to a gene. The CDR3 DNA reads TGCGCCAGCAGCCAAGAATCGGGGGTGGGGACAGGGGGCCTGAACATTCAGTACTTC. Protein: CASSQESGVGTGGLNIQYF.

V and J are TRBV19 and TRBJ2-3, with a possible D match to TRBD2 (5 bases). Between the trimmed V and J ends, which lost 6 bases and 1 base, there was a span of 11 bases. This CDR3 is built from 14 residues. The germline V gene encodes CDR1 LNHDA and CDR2 SQIVND (reference sequence). The CDR3 nucleotides are TGTGCCAGTAGGGTGGACTCCGGCACAGATACGCAGTATTTT. This gives the protein CASRVDSGTDTQYF. Variable domain in full (rest from reference TRBV19 and TRBJ2-3): DGGITQSPKYLFRKEGQNVTLSCEQNLNHDAMYWYRQDPGQGLRLIYYSQIVNDFQKGDIAEGYSVSREKKESFPLTVTSAQKNPTAFYLCASRVDSGTDTQYFGPGTRLTVL.

The chain has TRBV4-1 and TRBJ1-4; weak D call: TRBD1 (5 bases). This CDR3 is built from 16 residues. Germline V lookup: CDR1 MGHRA, CDR2 YSYEKL. Trimming took 0 bases from V and 1 from J, leaving 9 bases between them. DNA of the CDR3: TGCGCCAGCAGCCAAGAATCAGGGATAACTAATGAAAAACTGTTTTTT. This gives the protein CASSQESGITNEKLFF.

The chain recombines TRBV18 with TRBJ2-3, with 10 bases matching TRBD1. Germline V CDR1 and CDR2: KGHSH, LQKENI. V trimming: 8 bases; J trimming: 6 bases; junction bases outside the gene matches: 11. CDR3 size: 15 residues. CDR3: CASASPGQGNDTQYF. The CDR3 bases are TGTGCCAGCGCATCCCCGGGACAGGGGAATGATACGCAGTATTTT.

The genes are TRBV18 and TRBJ1-1; D is unclear. The V end was cut by 6 bases, the J end by 1 base, with 12 bases between. The germline V gene encodes CDR1 KGHSH and CDR2 LQKENI. The CDR3 is 14 residues long. The DNA of the CDR3 is TGTGCCAGCTCGCGAGGAGGCGCGAACACTGAAGCTTTCTTT. It is translated as CASSRGGANTEAFF.

This clone has just one count. The gene calls are TRBV5-6 and TRBJ2-7; 7 bases are a match to TRBD2. The CDR3 runs to 12 residues. Germline V CDR1 and CDR2: SGHDT, YYEEEE. Trimming removed 4 bases from V and 11 bases from J; junction bases left unmatched: 9. The CDR3 spells CASSPGARGEYF. The CDR3 DNA reads as TGTGCCAGCAGCCCCGGGGCTCGGGGGGAGTACTTC.

This chain joins TRBV9 and TRBJ2-5; 14 nucleotides match TRBD2. Germline values: CDR1 SGDLS, CDR2 YYNGEE. J gave up 6 bases and V 3 bases, and 7 bases lay outside the gene matches. The CDR3 is 16 residues long. Here the CDR3 reads CASSGSGTSGGKTQYF. As DNA, the CDR3 is TGTGCCAGCAGCGGGTCCGGGACTAGCGGGGGAAAGACCCAGTACTTC.

This sequence joins TRBV5-4 and TRBJ2-1; TRBD2 agrees at 8 bases. Germline V gene data show CDR1 as SGHNT and CDR2 as YYREEE (reference sequence). CDR3 length: 15 amino acids. Losses at the gene ends were 4 bases for V and 5 bases for J; bases not matched to a gene: 8. CDR3 coding DNA: TGTGCCAGCAGCATAGCGGGGACCCTGGACAATGAGCAGTTCTTC. This codes for CASSIAGTLDNEQFF.

Note on this clone: An end of the junction does not agree with germline; a read error may underlie this. Distinct nucleotide sequences in the sample also encode this CDR3. The genes are TRBV29-1 and TRBJ1-3; D not certain. CDR3 length: 15 residues. Germline lookup yields CDR1 SQVTM and CDR2 ANQGSEA. CDR3 bases: TGCAGCGTTGAAGGGGAGAGATACTCTGGGAACACCATATATTTT. This gives the protein CSVEGERYSGNTIYF.

The chain joins TRBV28 to TRBJ2-7, with TRBD1 matching over 12 bases. The germline V gene has CDR1 MDHEN and CDR2 SYDVKM. V shed 5 bases, J shed 7 bases, and the junction held 9 bases outside the gene matches. This CDR3 is built from 15 residues. Here the CDR3 DNA reads TGTGCCAGCAGTGACCCGGGACAGGGGGCGGGGGAGCAGTACTTC. The encoded protein is CASSDPGQGAGEQYF. The entire variable domain, with the rest obtained from reference TRBV28 and TRBJ2-7, is as follows: DVKVTQSSRYLVKRTGEKVFLECVQDMDHENMFWYRQDPGLGLRLIYFSYDVKMKEKGDIPEGYSVSREKKERFSLILESASTNQTSMYLCASSDPGQGAGEQYFGPGTRLTVT.

The gene calls are TRBV25-1 and TRBJ2-3; tentative D call: TRBD1 (6 bases). Germline lookup yields CDR1 MGHDK and CDR2 SYGVNS. The CDR3 is 16 residues long. The ends were cut back, 1 base at V and 0 bases at J, with 11 bases in the middle. The CDR3 nucleotides are TGTGCCAGCAGTGAATCGAGGACAGCGAGCACAGATACGCAGTATTTT. Residues: CASSESRTASTDTQYF.

The chain has TRBV19 and TRBJ1-1; D possibly corresponds to TRBD1 (6 bases). CDR3 size: 16 residues. CDR1 and CDR2 from the germline V gene are LNHDA and SQIVND (reference sequence). V was cut by 1 base and J by 1 base, with 13 bases left in between. The CDR3 spells CASSIAGHQRNTEAFF. CDR3 nucleotide sequence: TGTGCCAGTAGTATAGCGGGACACCAAAGGAACACTGAAGCTTTCTTT.

The chain carries TRBV5-5 and TRBJ2-1, with 12 nucleotides matching TRBD2. The junction had 9 bases not matched to a gene; V was cut back by 0 bases and J by 14 bases. Germline V lookup: CDR1 SGHKS, CDR2 YYEKEE (reference sequence). The CDR3 sequence is 15 residues long. CDR3 coding DNA: TGTGCCAGCAGCTTGGGGGTACTAGCGGGGGGAGGCGAGTTCTTC. Encoded protein: CASSLGVLAGGGEFF.

Details on this clone: Compared with germline, one end of the junction differs, possibly owing to a read error. This chain joins TRBV2 and TRBJ1-2; 9 bases are a match to TRBD1. CDR1 and CDR2 (germline): SNHLY, FYNNEI. CDR3 length equals 14 residues. In DNA form, the CDR3 reads TGTGCCAGCAGAGAAGGACAGGGGCTTGATGGCTACACCTTC. Protein product: CASREGQGLDGYTF.

The chain combines TRBV7-9 with TRBJ1-5; possible D gene TRBD1, 6 bases. There are 15 residues in the CDR3. CDR1 SEHNR and CDR2 FQNEAQ come from the germline V gene (reference sequence). Trimming left V 5 bases short and J 5 bases short, with 16 bases between. CDR3 sequence: CASSLRGGVDQPQHF. The CDR3 nucleotides are TGTGCCAGCAGCCTAAGGGGGGGGGTAGATCAGCCCCAGCATTTT.

This clone was seen a single time. CDR3 sequence reads: CASSEQGVRGNTIYF. The CDR3 bases are TGTGCCAGCAGTGAGCAGGGGGTGAGGGGAAACACCATATATTTT. The chain combines TRBV25-1 with TRBJ1-3; 7 nucleotides align to TRBD1. CDR3 length: 15 amino acids. Trimming removed 3 bases from V and 4 bases from J; junction bases left unmatched: 6. From germline, CDR1 is MGHDK and CDR2 SYGVNS.

The chain joins TRBV6-5 to TRBJ2-7, with 9 bases identical to TRBD2. Germline V CDR1 and CDR2: MNHEY, SVGAGI. V gave up 6 bases and J gave up 9 bases; unmatched junction bases: 6. The CDR3 contains 12 residues. CDR3 DNA sequence: TGTGCCAGCAGCACTACTAGCGGGTGGCAGTACTTC. Amino acids: CASSTTSGWQYF.

The chain couples TRBV6-5 to TRBJ1-5; 7 nucleotides line up with TRBD1. V trimming: 5 bases; J trimming: 11 bases; junction bases outside the gene matches: 9. Germline V gene sequence: CDR1 MNHEY, CDR2 SVGAGI. This CDR3 has 13 amino acids. The CDR3 spells CASSKTTGFAQHF. CDR3 in DNA: TGTGCCAGCAGTAAAACGACAGGGTTCGCCCAGCATTTT.

V is TRBV4-3 and J is TRBJ2-5; 10 bases align to TRBD2. V shed 0 bases and J 4 bases; nucleotides not matched to a gene: 5. Looked up from germline, CDR1 is LGHNA and CDR2 is YSLEER. The CDR3 extends over 16 amino acids. CDR3 amino acids: CASSQEGSGGVETQYF. For the CDR3, the DNA is TGCGCCAGCAGCCAAGAGGGAAGCGGGGGGGTAGAGACCCAGTACTTC.

This chain links TRBV11-3 with TRBJ2-5, with TRBD2 as a possible D gene (5 bases). V dropped 3 bases and J dropped 3 bases, with 11 bases sitting between them. This CDR3 spans 14 amino acids. CDR1 is SGHNT, CDR2 YENEEA, per germline. CDR3: CASSFRGGEETQYF. Here the CDR3 DNA reads TGTGCCAGCAGCTTTCGGGGTGGGGAAGAGACCCAGTACTTC.

Points on this clone: Mismatch with germline at one junction end may stem from a read error. Other DNA sequences in the same sample also yield this CDR3. This chain uses TRBV6-5 with TRBJ1-6, with TRBD1 matching 7 bases. In germline, CDR1 is MNHEY, CDR2 SVGAGI. There are 14 residues in the CDR3. The CDR3 loop reads CASAGTEGNSPLHF. DNA of the CDR3: TGTGCCTCCGCCGGGACAGAGGGTAATTCGCCCCTCCACTTT.

The chain couples TRBV14 to TRBJ2-5; TRBD2 matches 10 bases. This CDR3 is built from 17 residues. V lost 1 base to trimming and J lost 1 base; unmatched junction nucleotides: 6. Germline lookup yields CDR1 SGHDN and CDR2 FVKESK. The CDR3 DNA follows: TGTGCCAGCAGCCAAGGAGTAGCGGGGGGTAGCCAAGAGACCCAGTACTTC. Protein sequence: CASSQGVAGGSQETQYF. The variable domain in full, completed from reference TRBV14 and TRBJ2-5, reads EAGVTQFPSHSVIEKGQTVTLRCDPISGHDNLYWYRRVMGKEIKFLLHFVKESKQDESGMPNNRFLAERTGGTYSTLKVQPAELEDSGVYFCASSQGVAGGSQETQYFGPGTRLLVL.

The chain is built from TRBV19 and TRBJ1-1; D perhaps matches TRBD1 (5 bases). CDR3 length: 13 amino acids. In germline, CDR1 is LNHDA, CDR2 SQIVND (reference sequence). Trimming cost V 9 bases and J 0 bases, with 11 bases left between them. In nucleotides, the CDR3 is TGTGCCAGCCGGACACCCATGAACACTGAAGCTTTCTTT. Translation gives CASRTPMNTEAFF. The whole variable domain, filled in from reference TRBV19 and TRBJ1-1, reads DGGITQSPKYLFRKEGQNVTLSCEQNLNHDAMYWYRQDPGQGLRLIYYSQIVNDFQKGDIAEGYSVSREKKESFPLTVTSAQKNPTAFYLCASRTPMNTEAFFGQGTRLTVV.

This chain links TRBV7-3 with TRBJ1-1; D remains ambiguous. V was clipped by 6 bases and J by 3 bases, with 11 bases between them. The CDR3 runs to 13 residues. Germline loops: CDR1 SGHTA, CDR2 FQGTGA. The CDR3 DNA reads TGTGCCAGCAGGGCCCCCGGGGACACTGAAGCTTTCTTT. It specifies CASRAPGDTEAFF.

The chain combines TRBV10-1 with TRBJ1-5, with 7 bases lining up with TRBD1. The CDR3 extends over 15 amino acids. Germline-derived CDR1 and CDR2 are WNHNN and SYGVQD (reference sequence). V dropped 6 bases and J dropped 3; count of bases not matched to a gene: 8. CDR3 nucleotide sequence: TGCGCCAGCAGCTTCGGACAGGTCGCCAATCAGCCCCAGCATTTT. Amino acids: CASSFGQVANQPQHF.

The chain has TRBV6-5 and TRBJ1-3, with a possible D match to TRBD1 (6 bases). With 2 bases removed from V and 0 bases from J, the gap between germline ends came to 8 bases. CDR1 MNHEY and CDR2 SVGAGI come from the germline V gene. The CDR3 extends over 15 amino acids. CDR3 residues: CASSYRGSSGNTIYF. The CDR3, as DNA: TGTGCCAGCAGTTACAGGGGGAGCTCTGGAAACACCATATATTTT.

DNA of the CDR3: TGTGCCAGCAGCAACCGAGACAGGGTTGCCCAAGAGACCCAGTACTTC. This sequence encodes CASSNRDRVAQETQYF. The rearrangement uses TRBV5-4 and TRBJ2-5; 7 nucleotides line up with TRBD1. The CDR3 has 16 residues. CDR1 SGHNT and CDR2 YYREEE come from the germline V gene (reference sequence). The junction had 10 bases not matched to a gene; V was cut back by 4 bases and J by 1 base.

This chain uses TRBV7-6 with TRBJ2-5; 7 nucleotides line up with TRBD1. The CDR3 consists of 13 residues. From germline, CDR1 is SGHVS and CDR2 FNYEAQ. Unmatched junction bases numbered 4, after V lost 5 bases and J lost 4 bases. The CDR3 region has the DNA TGTGCCAGCAGCCGTAGACAGGGAGAGACCCAGTACTTC. Translated, it gives CASSRRQGETQYF. The complete variable domain, with remaining parts taken from reference TRBV7-6 and TRBJ2-5, reads GAGVSQSPRYKVTKRGQDVALRCDPISGHVSLYWYRQALGQGPEFLTYFNYEAQQDKSGLPNDRFSAERPEGSISTLTIQRTEQRDSAMYRCASSRRQGETQYFGPGTRLLVL.

This chain connects TRBV15 to TRBJ2-1; 8 bases map to TRBD2. Trimming cost V 10 bases and J 5 bases; bases outside gene matches: 7. CDR3 length equals 13 residues. Germline V lookup: CDR1 LNHNV, CDR2 YYDKDF (reference sequence). CDR3 protein: CASSGGANNEQFF. In DNA, the CDR3 is TGTGCCAGTTCCGGGGGGGCCAACAATGAGCAGTTCTTC.

The chain is built from TRBV19 and TRBJ1-1; 9 bases align to TRBD1. CDR1 is LNHDA and CDR2 is SQIVND in the germline V gene (reference sequence). The V segment lost 5 bases and the J segment 0 bases; nucleotides outside the gene matches: 10. The CDR3 loop spans 17 amino acids. DNA of the CDR3: TGTGCCAGTAGTTGGGGACAGGGCCAATACATGAACACTGAAGCTTTCTTT. The encoded protein is CASSWGQGQYMNTEAFF.